This note documents a single T cell receptor (beta chain) sequence. Per the study methods: It was from reference gene primer amplification that nucleated cell counts were estimated. Profiled with immunoSEQ multiplex PCR; TCRdb holds only in-frame clones, not every one. That table supplies the V and J calls and clone size; D and trimming were determined from the DNA. The table includes 200,000 or so clones, 82% detected once. The sample originates from a study of blood T cell repertoires in COVID-19. Sequenced material: peripheral blood. The sequence came from a woman in her twenties or thirties with acute or convalescent COVID-19.

CDR3 protein: CASRGTGGESQYF. CDR3 sequence (DNA): TGCGCCAGCAGGGGGACAGGAGGTGAAAGTCAGTACTTC. This chain uses TRBV5-1 with TRBJ2-4, with 8 bases fitting TRBD1. Per germline, CDR1 SGHRS and CDR2 YFSETQ. V trimming: 5 bases; J trimming: 12 bases; junction bases outside the gene matches: 10. This CDR3 has 13 amino acids.